The clone carrying this TCR beta chain has just a few counts. The data originate from a study of blood T cells in healthy people across ages. Germline lookup yields CDR1 SEHNR and CDR2 FQNEAQ (reference sequence). The CDR3 is 13 amino acids. Trimming removed 6 bases from V and 6 bases from J, with 14 bases in between. Through a sample-barcoded 5' primer and a J-beta primer mix, a second PCR was run for roughly 7 to 11 cycles. TCRdb called the 5' RACE reads again in MiXCR, with one record for every CDR3 protein. The profile covers around 1,000,000 distinct CDR3 sequences, with almost 25% appearing a single time and 0.65% to 0.75% taken by the ten largest. These data are also associated with another study on T cells of mothers and their children. According to that study: The people who donated were a few healthy Caucasian mothers and their six children. Every mother produced more than 8 million TCR beta CDR3 reads, whereas every child provided 3 million to 3.5 million.

This clonotype was obtained from a girl aged 2 to 10 in good health. This chain connects TRBV7-9 to TRBJ1-1; tentatively, D is TRBD1 (6 bases). The material sequenced was blood. CDR3: CASSRQEEAEAFF. CDR3 nucleotide sequence: TGTGCCAGCAGTCGACAGGAGGAGGCTGAAGCTTTCTTT.